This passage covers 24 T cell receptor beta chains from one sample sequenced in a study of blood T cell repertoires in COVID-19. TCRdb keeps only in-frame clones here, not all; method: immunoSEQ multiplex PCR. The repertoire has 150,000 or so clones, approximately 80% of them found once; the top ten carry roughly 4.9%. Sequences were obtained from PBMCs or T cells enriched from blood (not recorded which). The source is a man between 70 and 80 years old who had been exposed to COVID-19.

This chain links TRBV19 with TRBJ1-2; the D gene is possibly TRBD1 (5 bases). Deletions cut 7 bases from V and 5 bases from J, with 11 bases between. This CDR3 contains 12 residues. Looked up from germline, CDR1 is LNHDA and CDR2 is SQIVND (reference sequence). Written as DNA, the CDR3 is TGTGCCAGTAACGCTGGGACTTATGGCTACACCTTC. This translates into CASNAGTYGYTF.

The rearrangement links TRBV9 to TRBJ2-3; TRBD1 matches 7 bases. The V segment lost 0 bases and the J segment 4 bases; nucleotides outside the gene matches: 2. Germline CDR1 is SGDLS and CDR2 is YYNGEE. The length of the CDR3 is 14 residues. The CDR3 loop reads CASSVGQGSDTQYF. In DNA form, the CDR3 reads TGTGCCAGCAGCGTAGGACAGGGCTCAGATACGCAGTATTTT.

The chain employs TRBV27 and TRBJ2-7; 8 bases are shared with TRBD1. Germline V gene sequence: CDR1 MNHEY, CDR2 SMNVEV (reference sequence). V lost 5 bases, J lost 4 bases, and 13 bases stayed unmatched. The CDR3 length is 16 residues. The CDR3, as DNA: TGTGCCAGCAGTACCCGACAGGGGACAACCGCGTACGAGCAGTACTTC. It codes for CASSTRQGTTAYEQYF.

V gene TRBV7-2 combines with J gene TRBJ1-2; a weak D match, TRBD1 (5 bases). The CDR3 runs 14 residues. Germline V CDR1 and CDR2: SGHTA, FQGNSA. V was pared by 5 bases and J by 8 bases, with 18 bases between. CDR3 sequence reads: CASSRLGTGDGYTF. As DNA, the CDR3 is TGTGCCAGCAGCCGCCTGGGAACGGGGGACGGCTACACCTTC.

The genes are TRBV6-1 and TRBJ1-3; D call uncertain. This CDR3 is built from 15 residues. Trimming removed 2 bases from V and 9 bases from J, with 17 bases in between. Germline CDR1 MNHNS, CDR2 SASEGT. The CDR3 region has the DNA TGTGCCAGCAGTGAAACCACCGGGTCTTCTGTCACCATATATTTT. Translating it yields CASSETTGSSVTIYF.

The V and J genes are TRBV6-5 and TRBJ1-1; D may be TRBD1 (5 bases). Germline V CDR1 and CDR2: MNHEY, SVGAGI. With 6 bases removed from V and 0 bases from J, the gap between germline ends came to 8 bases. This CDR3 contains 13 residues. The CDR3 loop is CASRAGLNTEAFF. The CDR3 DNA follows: TGTGCCAGCAGGGCAGGGTTGAACACTGAAGCTTTCTTT.

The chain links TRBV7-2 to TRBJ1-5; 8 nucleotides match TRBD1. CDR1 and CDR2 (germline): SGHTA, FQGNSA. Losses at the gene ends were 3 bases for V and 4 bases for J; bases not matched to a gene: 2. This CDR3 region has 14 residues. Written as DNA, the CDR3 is TGTGCCAGCAGCTTTGACAGGGGAAATCAGCCCCAGCATTTT. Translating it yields CASSFDRGNQPQHF. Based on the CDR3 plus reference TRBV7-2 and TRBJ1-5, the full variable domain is GAGVSQSPSNKVTEKGKDVELRCDPISGHTALYWYRQSLGQGLEFLIYFQGNSAPDKSGLPSDRFSAERTGGSVSTLTIQRTQQEDSAVYLCASSFDRGNQPQHFGDGTRLSIL.

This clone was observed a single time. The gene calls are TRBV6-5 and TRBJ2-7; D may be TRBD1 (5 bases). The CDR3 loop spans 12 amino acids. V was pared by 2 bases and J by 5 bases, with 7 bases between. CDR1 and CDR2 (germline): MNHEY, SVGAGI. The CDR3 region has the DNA TGTGCCAGCAGTTACGCAGGGAACGAGCAGTACTTC. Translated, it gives CASSYAGNEQYF.

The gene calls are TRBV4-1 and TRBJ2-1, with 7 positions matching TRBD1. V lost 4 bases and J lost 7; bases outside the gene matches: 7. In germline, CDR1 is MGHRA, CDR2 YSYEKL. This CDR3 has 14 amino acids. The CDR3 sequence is CASSRLGQPNEQFF. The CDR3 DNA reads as TGCGCCAGCAGCCGATTGGGACAGCCAAATGAGCAGTTCTTC.

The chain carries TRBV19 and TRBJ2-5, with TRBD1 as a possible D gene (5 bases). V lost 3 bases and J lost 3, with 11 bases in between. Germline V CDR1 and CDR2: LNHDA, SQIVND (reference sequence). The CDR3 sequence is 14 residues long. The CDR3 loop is CASSIQGPKETQYF. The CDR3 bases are TGTGCCAGTAGTATCCAGGGTCCGAAAGAGACCCAGTACTTC.

The CDR3 sequence is CASSLVELAGSPLHF. DNA of the CDR3: TGCGCCAGCAGCCTGGTGGAACTAGCGGGCTCACCCCTCCACTTT. This chain connects TRBV5-1 to TRBJ1-6; the D is unclear. V lost 4 bases and J 10 bases, leaving 18 bases between the germline ends. The CDR3 is 15 amino acids. Germline V gene sequence: CDR1 SGHRS, CDR2 YFSETQ. Based on the CDR3 plus reference TRBV5-1 and TRBJ1-6, the full variable domain is KAGVTQTPRYLIKTRGQQVTLSCSPISGHRSVSWYQQTPGQGLQFLFEYFSETQRNKGNFPGRFSGRQFSNSRSEMNVSTLELGDSALYLCASSLVELAGSPLHFGNGTRLTVT.

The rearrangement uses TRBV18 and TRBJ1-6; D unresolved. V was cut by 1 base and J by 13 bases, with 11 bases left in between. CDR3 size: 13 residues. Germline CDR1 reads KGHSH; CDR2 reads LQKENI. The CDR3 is CASSPLGEAPLHF. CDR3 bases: TGTGCCAGCTCACCACTGGGAGAGGCCCCCCTCCACTTT. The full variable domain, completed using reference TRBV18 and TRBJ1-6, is NAGVMQNPRHLVRRRGQEARLRCSPMKGHSHVYWYRQLPEEGLKFMVYLQKENIIDESGMPKERFSAEFPKEGPSILRIQQVVRGDSAAYFCASSPLGEAPLHFGNGTRLTVT.

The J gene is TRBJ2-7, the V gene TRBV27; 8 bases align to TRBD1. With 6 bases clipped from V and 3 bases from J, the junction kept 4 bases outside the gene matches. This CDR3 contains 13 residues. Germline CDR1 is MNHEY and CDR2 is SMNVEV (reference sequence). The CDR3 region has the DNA TGTGCCAGCAGCGCCGGGACAGGCTACGAGCAGTACTTC. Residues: CASSAGTGYEQYF.

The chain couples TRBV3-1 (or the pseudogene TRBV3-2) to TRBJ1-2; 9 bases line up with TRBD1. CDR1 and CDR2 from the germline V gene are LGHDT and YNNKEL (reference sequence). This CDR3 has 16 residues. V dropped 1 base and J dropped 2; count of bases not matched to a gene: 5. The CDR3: CASSQGGTGPNYGYTF. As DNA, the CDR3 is TGTGCCAGCAGCCAAGGGGGGACAGGGCCAAACTATGGCTACACCTTC.

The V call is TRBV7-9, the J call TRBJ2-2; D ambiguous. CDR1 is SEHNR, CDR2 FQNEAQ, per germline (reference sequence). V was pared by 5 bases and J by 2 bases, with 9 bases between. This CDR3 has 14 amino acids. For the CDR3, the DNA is TGTGCCAGCAGCCCCGAGAGTAACACCGGGGAGCTGTTTTTT. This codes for CASSPESNTGELFF. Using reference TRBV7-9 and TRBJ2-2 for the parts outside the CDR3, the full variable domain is DTGVSQNPRHKITKRGQNVTFRCDPISEHNRLYWYRQTLGQGPEFLTYFQNEAQLEKSRLLSDRFSAERPKGSFSTLEIQRTEQGDSAMYLCASSPESNTGELFFGEGSRLTVL.

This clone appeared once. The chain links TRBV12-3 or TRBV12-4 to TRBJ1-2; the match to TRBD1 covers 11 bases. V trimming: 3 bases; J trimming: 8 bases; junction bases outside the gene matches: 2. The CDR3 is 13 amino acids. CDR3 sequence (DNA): TGTGCCAGCAGTTTTGGGACAGGGGGAGGCTACACCTTC. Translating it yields CASSFGTGGGYTF.

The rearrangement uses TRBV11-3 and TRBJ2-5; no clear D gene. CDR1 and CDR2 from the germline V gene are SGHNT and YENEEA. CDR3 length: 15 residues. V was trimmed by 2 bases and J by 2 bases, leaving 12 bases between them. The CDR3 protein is CASSLTTRPQETQYF. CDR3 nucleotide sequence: TGTGCCAGCAGCTTAACGACACGACCTCAAGAGACCCAGTACTTC. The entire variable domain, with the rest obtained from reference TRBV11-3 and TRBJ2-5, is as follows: EAGVVQSPRYKIIEKKQPVAFWCNPISGHNTLYWYLQNLGQGPELLIRYENEEAVDDSQLPKDRFSAERLKGVDSTLKIQPAELGDSAVYLCASSLTTRPQETQYFGPGTRLLVL.

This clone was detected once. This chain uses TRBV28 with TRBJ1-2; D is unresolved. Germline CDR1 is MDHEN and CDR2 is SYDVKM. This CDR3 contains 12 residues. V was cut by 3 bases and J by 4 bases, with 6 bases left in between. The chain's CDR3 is CASSFLPYGYTF. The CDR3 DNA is TGTGCCAGCAGTTTCCTCCCCTATGGCTACACCTTC.

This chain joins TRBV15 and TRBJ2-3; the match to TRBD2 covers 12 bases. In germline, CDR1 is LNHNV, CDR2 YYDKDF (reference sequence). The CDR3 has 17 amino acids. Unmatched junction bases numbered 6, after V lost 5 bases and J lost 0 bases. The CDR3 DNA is TGTGCCACCAGCCCTAGCGGGGGGGTTCCTAGCACAGATACGCAGTATTTT. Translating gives CATSPSGGVPSTDTQYF.

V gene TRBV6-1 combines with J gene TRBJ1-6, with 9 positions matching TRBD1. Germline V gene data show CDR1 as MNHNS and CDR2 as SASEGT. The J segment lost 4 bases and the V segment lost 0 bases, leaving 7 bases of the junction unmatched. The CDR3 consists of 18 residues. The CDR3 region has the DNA TGTGCCAGCAGTGAAGCGATAGGACAGGGGTTGTATAATTCACCCCTCCACTTT. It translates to CASSEAIGQGLYNSPLHF.

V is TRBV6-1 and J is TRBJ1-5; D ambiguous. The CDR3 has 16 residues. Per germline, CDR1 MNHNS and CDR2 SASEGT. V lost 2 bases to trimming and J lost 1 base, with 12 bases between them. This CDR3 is CASSERGRWSNQPQHF. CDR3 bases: TGTGCCAGCAGTGAACGTGGGAGGTGGAGCAATCAGCCCCAGCATTTT.

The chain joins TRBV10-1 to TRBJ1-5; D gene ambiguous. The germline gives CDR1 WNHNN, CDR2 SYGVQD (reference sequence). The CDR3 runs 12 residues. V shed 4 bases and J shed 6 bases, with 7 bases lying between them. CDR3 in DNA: TGCGCCAGCAGTGCCCCCGGTCAGCCCCAGCATTTT. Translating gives CASSAPGQPQHF.

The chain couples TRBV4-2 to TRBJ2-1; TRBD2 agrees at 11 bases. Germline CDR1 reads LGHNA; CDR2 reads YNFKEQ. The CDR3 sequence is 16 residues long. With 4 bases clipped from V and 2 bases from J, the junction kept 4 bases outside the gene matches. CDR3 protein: CASSPELAGAYNEQFF. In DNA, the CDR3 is TGTGCCAGCAGCCCCGAACTAGCGGGGGCCTACAATGAGCAGTTCTTC.

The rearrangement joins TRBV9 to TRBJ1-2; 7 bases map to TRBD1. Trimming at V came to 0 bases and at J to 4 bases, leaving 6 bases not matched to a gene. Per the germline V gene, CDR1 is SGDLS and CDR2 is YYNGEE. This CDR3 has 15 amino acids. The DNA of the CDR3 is TGTGCCAGCAGCGTAGCTGTAGGACAGGTCTATGGCTACACCTTC. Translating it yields CASSVAVGQVYGYTF.